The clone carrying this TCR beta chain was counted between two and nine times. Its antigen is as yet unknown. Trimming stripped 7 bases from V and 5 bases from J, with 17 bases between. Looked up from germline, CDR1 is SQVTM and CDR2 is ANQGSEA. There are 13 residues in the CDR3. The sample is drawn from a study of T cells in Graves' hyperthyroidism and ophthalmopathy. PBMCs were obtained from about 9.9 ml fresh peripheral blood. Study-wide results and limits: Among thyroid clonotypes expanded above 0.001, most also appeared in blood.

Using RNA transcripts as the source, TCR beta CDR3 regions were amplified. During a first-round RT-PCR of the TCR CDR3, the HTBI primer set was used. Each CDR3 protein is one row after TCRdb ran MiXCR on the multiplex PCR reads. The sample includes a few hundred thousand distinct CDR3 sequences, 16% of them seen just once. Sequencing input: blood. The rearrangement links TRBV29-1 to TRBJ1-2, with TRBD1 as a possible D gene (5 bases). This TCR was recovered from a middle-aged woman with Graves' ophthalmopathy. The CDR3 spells CSAMVGTDYGYTF. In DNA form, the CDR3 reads TGCAGCGCCATGGTTGGGACGGATTATGGCTACACCTTC.